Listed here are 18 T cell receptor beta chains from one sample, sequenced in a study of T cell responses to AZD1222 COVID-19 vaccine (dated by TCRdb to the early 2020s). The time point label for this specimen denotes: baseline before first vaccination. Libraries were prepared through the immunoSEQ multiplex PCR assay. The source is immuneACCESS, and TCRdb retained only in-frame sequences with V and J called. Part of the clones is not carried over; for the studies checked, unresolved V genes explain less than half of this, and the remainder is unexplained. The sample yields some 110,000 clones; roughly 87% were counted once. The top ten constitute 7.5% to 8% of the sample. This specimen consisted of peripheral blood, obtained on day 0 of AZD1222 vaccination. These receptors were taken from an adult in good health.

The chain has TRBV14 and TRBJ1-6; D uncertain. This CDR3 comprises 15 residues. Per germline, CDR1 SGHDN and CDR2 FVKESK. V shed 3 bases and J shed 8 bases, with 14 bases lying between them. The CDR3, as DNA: TGTGCCAGCAGCCACTCGGAGGGTATCTATTCACCCCTCCACTTT. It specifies CASSHSEGIYSPLHF.

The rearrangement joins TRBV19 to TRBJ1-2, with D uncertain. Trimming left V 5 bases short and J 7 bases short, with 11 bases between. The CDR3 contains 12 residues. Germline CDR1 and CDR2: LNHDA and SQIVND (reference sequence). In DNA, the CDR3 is TGTGCCAGTAGTCAAGACGGGGTTGGCTACACCTTC. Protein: CASSQDGVGYTF.

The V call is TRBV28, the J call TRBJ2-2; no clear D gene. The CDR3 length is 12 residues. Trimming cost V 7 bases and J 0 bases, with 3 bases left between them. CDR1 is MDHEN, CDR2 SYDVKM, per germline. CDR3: CASKANTGELFF. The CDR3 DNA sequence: TGTGCCAGCAAAGCGAACACCGGGGAGCTGTTTTTT.

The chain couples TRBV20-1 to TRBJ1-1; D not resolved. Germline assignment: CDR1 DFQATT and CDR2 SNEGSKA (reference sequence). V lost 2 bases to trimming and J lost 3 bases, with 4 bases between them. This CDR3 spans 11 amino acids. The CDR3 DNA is TGCAGTGCTAGACTGGACACTGAAGCTTTCTTT. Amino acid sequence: CSARLDTEAFF.

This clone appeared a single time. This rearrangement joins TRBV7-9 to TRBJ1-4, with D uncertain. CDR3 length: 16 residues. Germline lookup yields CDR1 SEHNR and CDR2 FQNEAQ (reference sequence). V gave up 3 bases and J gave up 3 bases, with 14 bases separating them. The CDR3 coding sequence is TGTGCCAGCAGCTTTACGCTTTCTGGAGCTAATGAAAAACTGTTTTTT. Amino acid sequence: CASSFTLSGANEKLFF. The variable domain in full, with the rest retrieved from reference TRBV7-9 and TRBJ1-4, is DTGVSQNPRHKITKRGQNVTFRCDPISEHNRLYWYRQTLGQGPEFLTYFQNEAQLEKSRLLSDRFSAERPKGSFSTLEIQRTEQGDSAMYLCASSFTLSGANEKLFFGSGTQLSVL.

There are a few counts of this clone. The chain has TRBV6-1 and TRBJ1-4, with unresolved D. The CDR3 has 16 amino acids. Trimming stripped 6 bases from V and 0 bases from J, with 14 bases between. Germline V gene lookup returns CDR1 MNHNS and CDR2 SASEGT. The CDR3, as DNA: TGTGCCAGCAGCGAAACCGGCCGCACAACTAATGAAAAACTGTTTTTT. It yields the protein CASSETGRTTNEKLFF.

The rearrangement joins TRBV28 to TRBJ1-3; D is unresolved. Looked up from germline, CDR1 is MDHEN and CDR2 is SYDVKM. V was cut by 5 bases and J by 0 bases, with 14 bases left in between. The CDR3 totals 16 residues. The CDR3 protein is CASSRPQATSGNTIYF. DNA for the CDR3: TGTGCCAGCAGTCGGCCTCAAGCTACCTCTGGAAACACCATATATTTT.

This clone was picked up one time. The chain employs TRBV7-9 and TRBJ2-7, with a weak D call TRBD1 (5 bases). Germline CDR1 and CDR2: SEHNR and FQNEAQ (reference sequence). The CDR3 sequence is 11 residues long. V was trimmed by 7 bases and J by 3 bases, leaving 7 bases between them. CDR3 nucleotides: TGTGCCAGCACCCAGGGCTACGAGCAGTACTTC. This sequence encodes CASTQGYEQYF.

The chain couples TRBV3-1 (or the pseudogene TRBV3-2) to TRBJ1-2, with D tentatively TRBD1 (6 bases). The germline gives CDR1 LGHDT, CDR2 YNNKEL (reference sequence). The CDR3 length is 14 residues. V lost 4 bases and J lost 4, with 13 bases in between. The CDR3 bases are TGTGCCAGCAGCCTCCGGGGGGGCGCCTATGGCTACACCTTC. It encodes CASSLRGGAYGYTF.

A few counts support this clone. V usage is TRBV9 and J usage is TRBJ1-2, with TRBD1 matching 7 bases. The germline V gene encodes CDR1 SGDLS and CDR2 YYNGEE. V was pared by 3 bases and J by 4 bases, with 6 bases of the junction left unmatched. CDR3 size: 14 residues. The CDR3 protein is CASSAGTDLYGYTF. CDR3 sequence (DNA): TGTGCCAGCAGCGCCGGGACAGACCTCTATGGCTACACCTTC.

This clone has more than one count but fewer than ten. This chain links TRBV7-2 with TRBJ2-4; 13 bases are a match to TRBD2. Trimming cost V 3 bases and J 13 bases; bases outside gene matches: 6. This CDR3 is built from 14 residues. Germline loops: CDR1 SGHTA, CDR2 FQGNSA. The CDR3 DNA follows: TGTGCCAGCAGCTTCCAGACTAGCGGGGGGACACAGTACTTC. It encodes CASSFQTSGGTQYF.

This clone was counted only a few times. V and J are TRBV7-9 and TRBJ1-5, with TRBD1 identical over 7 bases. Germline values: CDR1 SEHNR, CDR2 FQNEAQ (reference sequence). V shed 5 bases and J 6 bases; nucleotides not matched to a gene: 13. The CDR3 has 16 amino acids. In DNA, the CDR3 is TGTGCCAGCAGCCCCGTGGTAGGGGGCGTCGCTCAGCCCCAGCATTTT. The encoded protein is CASSPVVGGVAQPQHF.

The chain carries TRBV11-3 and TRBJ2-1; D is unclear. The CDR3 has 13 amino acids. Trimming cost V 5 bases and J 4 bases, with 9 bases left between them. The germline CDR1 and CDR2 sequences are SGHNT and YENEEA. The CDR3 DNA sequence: TGTGCCAGCAGCATCAATCAGTACAATGAGCAGTTCTTC. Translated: CASSINQYNEQFF.

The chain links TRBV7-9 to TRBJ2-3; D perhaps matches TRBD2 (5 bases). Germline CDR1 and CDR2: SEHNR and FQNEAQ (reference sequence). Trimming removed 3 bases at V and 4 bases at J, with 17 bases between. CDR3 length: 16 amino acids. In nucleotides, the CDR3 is TGTGCCAGCAGCTTCCGAGCGGTAACGGACGCAGATACGCAGTATTTT. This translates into CASSFRAVTDADTQYF.

The CDR3 is CASSRPDRATGELFF. The CDR3 DNA reads TGTGCCAGCAGCCGACCGGACAGGGCCACCGGGGAGCTGTTTTTT. This chain joins TRBV5-4 and TRBJ2-2, with 8 positions matching TRBD1. Germline values: CDR1 SGHNT, CDR2 YYREEE (reference sequence). The CDR3 runs to 15 residues. Unmatched junction bases numbered 6, after V lost 4 bases and J lost 4 bases.

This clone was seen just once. The DNA for the CDR3 is TGTGCCAGCAGCCAGCAGGGAGGTAATGAGCAGTTCTTC. Translating it yields CASSQQGGNEQFF. The rearrangement uses TRBV11-1 and TRBJ2-1, with D possibly being TRBD2 (6 bases). Between the trimmed V and J ends, which lost 5 bases and 7 bases, there was a span of 12 bases. This CDR3 has 13 amino acids. CDR1 is SGHAT and CDR2 is FQDESV in the germline V gene (reference sequence).

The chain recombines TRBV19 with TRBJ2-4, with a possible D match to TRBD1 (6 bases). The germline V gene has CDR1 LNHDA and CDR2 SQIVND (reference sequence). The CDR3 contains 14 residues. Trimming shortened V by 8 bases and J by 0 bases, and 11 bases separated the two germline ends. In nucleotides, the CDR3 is TGTGCCAGTGGCACAGGGTCAGCCAAAAACATTCAGTACTTC. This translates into CASGTGSAKNIQYF. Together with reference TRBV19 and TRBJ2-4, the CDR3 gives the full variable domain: DGGITQSPKYLFRKEGQNVTLSCEQNLNHDAMYWYRQDPGQGLRLIYYSQIVNDFQKGDIAEGYSVSREKKESFPLTVTSAQKNPTAFYLCASGTGSAKNIQYFGAGTRLSVL.

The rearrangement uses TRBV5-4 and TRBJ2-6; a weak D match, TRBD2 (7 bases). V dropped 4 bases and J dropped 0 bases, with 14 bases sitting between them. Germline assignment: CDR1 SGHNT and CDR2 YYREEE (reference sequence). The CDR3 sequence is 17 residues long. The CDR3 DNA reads TGTGCCAGCAGCGTCGGAGGGGGGGTCTCTGGGGCCAACGTCCTGACTTTC. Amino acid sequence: CASSVGGGVSGANVLTF.